This T cell receptor beta chain stems from a study of early T cells in non-severe SARS-CoV-2 infection. Across the study: Sequenced bulk RNA came from whole blood that was unsorted, and chains were unpaired.

MiXCR, applied by TCRdb to the 5' RACE reads, yields one record per CDR3 protein. There are under 45,000 distinct CDR3 sequences in the sample; approximately 7.2% occur only once, and roughly 12% lies in the top ten. This clonotype was seen only a few times. The antigen remains undetermined. The CDR3 has 13 residues. The ends were cut back, 2 bases at V and 4 bases at J, with 9 bases in the middle. Germline V gene data show CDR1 as GTSNPN and CDR2 as SVGIG (reference sequence). General observations from the study: VDJdb matching skewed toward anti-spike CD8 responses, missing private and CD4 specificities.

The chain employs TRBV30 and TRBJ1-5; no clear D. The input for sequencing was whole blood, taken at baseline. The receptor was derived from an adult who was a healthcare worker with PCR-confirmed SARS-CoV-2 infection or an uninfected control (not recorded which). The CDR3 is CAWSRGSNQPQHF. CDR3 DNA: TGTGCCTGGAGTCGTGGGAGTAATCAGCCCCAGCATTTT.